A single sample gave rise to the 7 T cell receptor beta chains below, sequenced in a study of pediatric ulcerative colitis. Clones were read by immunoSEQ multiplex PCR, and TCRdb kept only the in-frame ones, dropping some. The sample shows tens of thousands of clones, approximately 78% of them seen only once. Input material: blood. The receptors were gathered from a boy between 10 and 17 years old with severe ulcerative colitis.

The chain uses TRBV27 and TRBJ1-5; 7 nucleotides line up with TRBD1. After removal of 5 bases from V and 4 bases from J, the junction contained 11 bases not matched to a gene. The CDR3 has 16 amino acids. Germline CDR1 and CDR2: MNHEY and SMNVEV (reference sequence). CDR3 DNA: TGTGCCAGCAGTCCAAGTGGGCAGGGGGGTAATCAGCCCCAGCATTTT. This sequence encodes CASSPSGQGGNQPQHF.

V is TRBV7-3 and J is TRBJ2-4, with D possibly matching TRBD2 (5 bases). The V end lost 5 bases, the J end lost 7 bases, and 15 bases lay between the germline ends. This CDR3 has 14 residues. Germline V gene sequence: CDR1 SGHTA, CDR2 FQGTGA. The CDR3 DNA is TGTGCCAGCAGCCCAACTAGGGATGGGAACATTCAGTACTTC. Translation gives CASSPTRDGNIQYF.

V and J are TRBV5-1 and TRBJ2-1, with 9 bases that match TRBD1. V trimming: 5 bases; J trimming: 4 bases; junction bases outside the gene matches: 4. The CDR3 length is 14 residues. Germline V gives CDR1 SGHRS, CDR2 YFSETQ. For the CDR3, the DNA is TGCGCCAGCAGAACAGGGGGCGCTTACAATGAGCAGTTCTTC. Residues: CASRTGGAYNEQFF. Filled out from reference TRBV5-1 and TRBJ2-1, the complete variable domain reads KAGVTQTPRYLIKTRGQQVTLSCSPISGHRSVSWYQQTPGQGLQFLFEYFSETQRNKGNFPGRFSGRQFSNSRSEMNVSTLELGDSALYLCASRTGGAYNEQFFGPGTRLTVL.

This chain links TRBV19 with TRBJ1-5, with D possibly matching TRBD1 (5 bases). The CDR3 extends over 14 amino acids. Trimming took off 8 bases at V and 1 base at J, with 12 bases between the two ends. Germline V gene data show CDR1 as LNHDA and CDR2 as SQIVND (reference sequence). CDR3 in amino acids: CASSLRDSNQPQHF. CDR3 DNA sequence: TGTGCCAGTTCGCTTCGGGACAGCAATCAGCCCCAGCATTTT.

CDR3 residues: CASSLATYEQYF. The CDR3, as DNA: TGTGCCAGCAGCTTAGCTACCTACGAGCAGTACTTC. The chain employs TRBV7-9 and TRBJ2-7; D ambiguous. The germline V and J ends were trimmed by 0 bases and 2 bases, with 2 bases remaining between them. CDR3 length: 12 amino acids. Per the germline V gene, CDR1 is SEHNR and CDR2 is FQNEAQ (reference sequence). Drawing the rest from reference TRBV7-9 and TRBJ2-7, the complete variable domain is DTGVSQNPRHKITKRGQNVTFRCDPISEHNRLYWYRQTLGQGPEFLTYFQNEAQLEKSRLLSDRFSAERPKGSFSTLEIQRTEQGDSAMYLCASSLATYEQYFGPGTRLTVT.

This sequence joins TRBV7-3 and TRBJ2-1; D is perhaps TRBD2 (6 bases). The CDR3 loop spans 12 amino acids. Germline V gene lookup returns CDR1 SGHTA and CDR2 FQGTGA. V lost 5 bases and J 10 bases, leaving 12 bases between the germline ends. The CDR3 region is CASSAGGSEQFF. CDR3 DNA: TGTGCCAGCAGCGCCGGGGGTTCCGAGCAGTTCTTC.

V usage is TRBV5-6 and J usage is TRBJ1-1, with D unresolved. V lost 1 base, J lost 6 bases, and 4 bases lay in between. Germline V lookup: CDR1 SGHDT, CDR2 YYEEEE. The CDR3 runs to 11 residues. CDR3 in amino acids: CASSLTAEAFF. The DNA for the CDR3 is TGTGCCAGCAGCTTGACAGCTGAAGCTTTCTTT.